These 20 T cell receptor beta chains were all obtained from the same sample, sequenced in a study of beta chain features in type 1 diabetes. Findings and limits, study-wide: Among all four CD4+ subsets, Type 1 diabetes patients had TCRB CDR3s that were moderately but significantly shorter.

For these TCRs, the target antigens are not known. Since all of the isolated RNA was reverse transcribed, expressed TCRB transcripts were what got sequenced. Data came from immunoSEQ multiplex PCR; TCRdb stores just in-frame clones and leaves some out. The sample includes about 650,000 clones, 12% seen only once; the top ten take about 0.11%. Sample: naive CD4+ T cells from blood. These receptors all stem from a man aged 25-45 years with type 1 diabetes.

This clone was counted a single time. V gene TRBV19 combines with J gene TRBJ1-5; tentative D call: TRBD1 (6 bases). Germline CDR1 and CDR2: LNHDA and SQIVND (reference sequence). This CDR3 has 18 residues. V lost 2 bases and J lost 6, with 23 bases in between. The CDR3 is CASSISPRVGRGSQPQHF. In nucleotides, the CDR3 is TGTGCCAGTAGTATATCCCCCCGTGTTGGCAGGGGCAGTCAGCCCCAGCATTTT.

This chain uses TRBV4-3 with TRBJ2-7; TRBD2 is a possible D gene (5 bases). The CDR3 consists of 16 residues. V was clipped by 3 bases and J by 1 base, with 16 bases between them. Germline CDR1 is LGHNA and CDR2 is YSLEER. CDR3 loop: CASSQDLRGRSYEQYF. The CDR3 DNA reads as TGCGCCAGCAGCCAGGACCTTAGAGGGAGATCCTACGAGCAGTACTTC.

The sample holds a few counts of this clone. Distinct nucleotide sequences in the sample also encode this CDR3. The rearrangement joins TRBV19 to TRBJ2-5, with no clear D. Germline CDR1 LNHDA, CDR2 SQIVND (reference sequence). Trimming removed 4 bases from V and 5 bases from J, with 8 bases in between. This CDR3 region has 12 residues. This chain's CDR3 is CASSTAGETQYF. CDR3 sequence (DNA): TGTGCCAGTAGTACCGCCGGGGAGACCCAGTACTTC.

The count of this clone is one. The DNA of the CDR3 is TGCGCCAGCAGCTCGGCAGGGGGCTACACCGGGGAGCTGTTTTTT. This translates into CASSSAGGYTGELFF. The gene calls are TRBV5-1 and TRBJ2-2, with 8 bases fitting TRBD1. After removal of 3 bases from V and 3 bases from J, the junction contained 4 bases not matched to a gene. The CDR3 consists of 15 residues. CDR1 and CDR2 (germline): SGHRS, YFSETQ.

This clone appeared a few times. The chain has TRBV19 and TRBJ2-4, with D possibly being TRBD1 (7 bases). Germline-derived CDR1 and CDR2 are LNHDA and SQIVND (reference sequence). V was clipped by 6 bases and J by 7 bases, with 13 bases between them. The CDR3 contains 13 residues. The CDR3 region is CASSGQAGNIQYF. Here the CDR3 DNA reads TGTGCCAGTAGCGGACAGGCGGGGAACATTCAGTACTTC.

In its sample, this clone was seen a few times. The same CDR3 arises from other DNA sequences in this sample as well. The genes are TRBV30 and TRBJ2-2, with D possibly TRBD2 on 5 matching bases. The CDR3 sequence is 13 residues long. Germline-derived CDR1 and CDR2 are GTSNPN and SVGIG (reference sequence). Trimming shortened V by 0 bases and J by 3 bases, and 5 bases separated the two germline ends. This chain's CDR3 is CAWSVRDTGELFF. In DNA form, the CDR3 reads TGTGCCTGGAGTGTGAGGGACACCGGGGAGCTGTTTTTT.

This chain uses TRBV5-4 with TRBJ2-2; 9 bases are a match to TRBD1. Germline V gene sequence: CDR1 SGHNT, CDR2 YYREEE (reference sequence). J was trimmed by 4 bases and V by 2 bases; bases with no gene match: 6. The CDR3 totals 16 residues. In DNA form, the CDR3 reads TGTGCCAGCAGCTTAGGGACAGGGCGGTCCACCGGGGAGCTGTTTTTT. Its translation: CASSLGTGRSTGELFF.

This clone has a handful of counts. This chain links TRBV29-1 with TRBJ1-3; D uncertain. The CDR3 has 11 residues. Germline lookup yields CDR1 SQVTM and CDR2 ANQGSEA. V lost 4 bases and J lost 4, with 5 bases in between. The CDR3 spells CSVAGGNTIYF. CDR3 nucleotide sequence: TGCAGCGTTGCCGGAGGAAACACCATATATTTT.

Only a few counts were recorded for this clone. DNA for the CDR3: TGTGCCAGCAGTCGAGCGAAGGGAGAAGGTGAAAAACTGTTTTTT. It yields the protein CASSRAKGEGEKLFF. The V call is TRBV6-5, the J call TRBJ1-4; no definite D call. V was shortened by 5 bases and J by 7 bases, with 17 bases between the two germline ends. Looked up from germline, CDR1 is MNHEY and CDR2 is SVGAGI. The CDR3 is made up of 15 amino acids.

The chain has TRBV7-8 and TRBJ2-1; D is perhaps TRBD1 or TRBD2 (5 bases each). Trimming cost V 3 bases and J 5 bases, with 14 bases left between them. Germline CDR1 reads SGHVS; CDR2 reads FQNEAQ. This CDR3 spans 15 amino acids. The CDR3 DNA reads TGTGCCAGCAGCTTCCCGGGGCTGGCCCACAATGAGCAGTTCTTC. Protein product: CASSFPGLAHNEQFF.

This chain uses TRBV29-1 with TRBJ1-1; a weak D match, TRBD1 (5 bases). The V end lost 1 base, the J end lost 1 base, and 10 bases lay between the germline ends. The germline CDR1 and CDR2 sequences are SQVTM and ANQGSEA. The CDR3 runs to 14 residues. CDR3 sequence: CSVEGRGWNTEAFF. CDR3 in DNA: TGCAGCGTTGAAGGGAGGGGATGGAACACTGAAGCTTTCTTT.

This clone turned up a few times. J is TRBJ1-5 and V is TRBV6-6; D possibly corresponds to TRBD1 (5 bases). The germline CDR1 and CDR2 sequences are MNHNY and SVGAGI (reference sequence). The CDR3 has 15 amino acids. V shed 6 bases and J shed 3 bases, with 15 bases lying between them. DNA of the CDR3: TGTGCCAGCAGGACAGCCATCACCCTCAATCAGCCCCAGCATTTT. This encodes CASRTAITLNQPQHF.

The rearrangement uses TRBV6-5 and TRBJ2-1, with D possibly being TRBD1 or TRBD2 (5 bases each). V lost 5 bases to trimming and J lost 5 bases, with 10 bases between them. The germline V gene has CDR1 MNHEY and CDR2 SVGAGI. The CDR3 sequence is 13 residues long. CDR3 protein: CASSRDGNNEQFF. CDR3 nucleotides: TGTGCCAGCAGTCGGGACGGGAACAATGAGCAGTTCTTC.

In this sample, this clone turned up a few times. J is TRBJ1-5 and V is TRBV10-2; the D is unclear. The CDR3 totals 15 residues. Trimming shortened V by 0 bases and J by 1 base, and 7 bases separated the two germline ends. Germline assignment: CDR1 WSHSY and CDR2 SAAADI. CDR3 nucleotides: TGCGCCAGCAGTGAGTCGAGAGGGAGCAATCAGCCCCAGCATTTT. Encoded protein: CASSESRGSNQPQHF.

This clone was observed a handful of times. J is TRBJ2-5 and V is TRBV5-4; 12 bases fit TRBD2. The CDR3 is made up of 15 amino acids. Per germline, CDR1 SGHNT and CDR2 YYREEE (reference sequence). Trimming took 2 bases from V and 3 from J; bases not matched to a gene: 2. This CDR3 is CASSFRLAGEETQYF. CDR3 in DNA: TGTGCCAGCAGCTTCCGACTAGCGGGGGAAGAGACCCAGTACTTC.

CDR3 nucleotide sequence: TGTGCCAGCAGCGTAACGGCGGTAGCTAACTATGGCTACACCTTC. This translates into CASSVTAVANYGYTF. This chain uses TRBV7-2 with TRBJ1-2; D call uncertain. This CDR3 spans 15 amino acids. Germline V gene data show CDR1 as SGHTA and CDR2 as FQGNSA. Trimming removed 5 bases from V and 0 bases from J, with 13 bases in between.

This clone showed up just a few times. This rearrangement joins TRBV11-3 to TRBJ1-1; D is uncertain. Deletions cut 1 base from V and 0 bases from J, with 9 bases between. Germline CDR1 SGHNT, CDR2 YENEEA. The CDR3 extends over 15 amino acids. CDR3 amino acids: CASSLVYRLNTEAFF. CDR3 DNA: TGTGCCAGCAGCTTAGTCTACAGACTGAACACTGAAGCTTTCTTT.

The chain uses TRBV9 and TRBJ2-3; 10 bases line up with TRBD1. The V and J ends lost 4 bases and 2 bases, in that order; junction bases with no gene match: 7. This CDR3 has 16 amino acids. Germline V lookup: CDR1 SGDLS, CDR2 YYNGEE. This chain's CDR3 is CASSPGGTGATDTQYF. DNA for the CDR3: TGTGCCAGCAGCCCTGGGGGGACAGGGGCCACAGATACGCAGTATTTT.

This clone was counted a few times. Here the CDR3 DNA reads TGTGCCAGCAGTGATGGACAGGGGGGAAATGAGCAGTTCTTC. Translated, it gives CASSDGQGGNEQFF. The genes are TRBV6-5 and TRBJ2-1; 10 bases map to TRBD1. Germline values: CDR1 MNHEY, CDR2 SVGAGI. The CDR3 covers 14 residues. Unmatched junction bases numbered 5, after V lost 5 bases and J lost 7 bases.

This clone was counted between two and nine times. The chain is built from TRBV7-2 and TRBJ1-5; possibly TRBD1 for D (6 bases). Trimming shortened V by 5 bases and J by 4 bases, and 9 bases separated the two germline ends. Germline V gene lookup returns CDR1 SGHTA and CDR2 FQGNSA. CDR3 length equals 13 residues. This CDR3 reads CASSTQGNQPQHF. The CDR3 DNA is TGTGCCAGCAGCACCCAGGGGAATCAGCCCCAGCATTTT.